This T cell receptor beta chain was sequenced for a study of coeliac disease. Study details: Each coeliac patient was active, refractory type I, or diet-controlled. The study queried TRBV7-2 bias without high-resolution HLA data. Study conclusions and caveats: Few TRB amino acid sequences were shared between samples; most were unique. Intraepithelial and lamina propria fractions were not highly pure, so cross-contamination was possible.

Clones were read by immunoSEQ multiplex PCR, and TCRdb kept only the in-frame ones, dropping some. The table shows several thousand clones, with 50% to 70% occurring only once. In its sample, this clone was seen a few times. Antigen unknown. After removal of 2 bases from V and 0 bases from J, the junction contained 4 bases not matched to a gene. CDR3 length: 17 amino acids. Germline CDR1 is SGHTA and CDR2 is FQGNSA. This clonotype was obtained from an older woman with celiac disease. The rearrangement joins TRBV7-2 to TRBJ1-3, with 10 bases fitting TRBD1. The sequencing sample was made of intraepithelial lymphocytes from the gut. DNA of the CDR3: TGTGCCAGCAGCTTACGACAGGGGGCCCTCTCTGGAAACACCATATATTTT. As protein: CASSLRQGALSGNTIYF.